This T cell receptor (beta chain) was captured in a study of blood T cell repertoires in COVID-19. The CDR3 is 16 amino acids. Germline V gene sequence: CDR1 LGHDT, CDR2 YNNKEL (reference sequence). V trimming: 4 bases; J trimming: 6 bases; junction bases outside the gene matches: 11. Assay used: immunoSEQ multiplex PCR; TCRdb lists only in-frame clones, some missing. The sample records fewer than 250,000 clones, more than 75% being singletons. The clonotype comes from a man between 50 and 59 years old with acute or convalescent COVID-19. The sample taken for sequencing was peripheral blood. The gene calls are TRBV3-1 (or the pseudogene TRBV3-2) and TRBJ2-3; 9 bases match TRBD2. The CDR3 DNA is TGTGCCAGCAGCCCCCGCGGGGGACTAGCCGGGGATACGCAGTATTTT. Its translation: CASSPRGGLAGDTQYF.